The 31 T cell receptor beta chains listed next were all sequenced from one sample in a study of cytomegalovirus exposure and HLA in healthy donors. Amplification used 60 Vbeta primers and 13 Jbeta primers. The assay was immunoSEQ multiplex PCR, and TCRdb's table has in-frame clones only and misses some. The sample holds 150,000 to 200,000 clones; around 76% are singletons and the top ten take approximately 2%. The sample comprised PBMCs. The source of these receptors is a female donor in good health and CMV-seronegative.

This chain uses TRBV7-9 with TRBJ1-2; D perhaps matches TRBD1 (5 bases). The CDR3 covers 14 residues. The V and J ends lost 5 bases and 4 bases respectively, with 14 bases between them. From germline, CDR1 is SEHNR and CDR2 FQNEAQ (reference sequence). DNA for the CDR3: TGTGCCAGCAGCCCATCTGACAGTCCCTATGGCTACACCTTC. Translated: CASSPSDSPYGYTF.

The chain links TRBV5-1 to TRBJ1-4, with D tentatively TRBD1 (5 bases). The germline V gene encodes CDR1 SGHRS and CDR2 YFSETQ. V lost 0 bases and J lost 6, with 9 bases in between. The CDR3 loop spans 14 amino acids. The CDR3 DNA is TGCGCCAGCAGCTTGGCAGGGTCGGATGAAAAACTGTTTTTT. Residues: CASSLAGSDEKLFF.

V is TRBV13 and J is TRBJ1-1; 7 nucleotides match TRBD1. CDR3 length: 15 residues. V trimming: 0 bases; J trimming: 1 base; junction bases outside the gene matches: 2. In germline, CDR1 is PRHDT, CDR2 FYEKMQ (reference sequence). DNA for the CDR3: TGTGCCAGCAGCTTAGGGGGACAGTGGAACACTGAAGCTTTCTTT. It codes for CASSLGGQWNTEAFF.

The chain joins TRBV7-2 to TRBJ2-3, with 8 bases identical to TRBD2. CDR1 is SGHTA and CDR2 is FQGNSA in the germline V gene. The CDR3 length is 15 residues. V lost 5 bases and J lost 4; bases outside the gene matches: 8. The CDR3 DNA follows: TGTGCCAGCAGCCCCCGGATAGCGGGGTCAGATACGCAGTATTTT. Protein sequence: CASSPRIAGSDTQYF.

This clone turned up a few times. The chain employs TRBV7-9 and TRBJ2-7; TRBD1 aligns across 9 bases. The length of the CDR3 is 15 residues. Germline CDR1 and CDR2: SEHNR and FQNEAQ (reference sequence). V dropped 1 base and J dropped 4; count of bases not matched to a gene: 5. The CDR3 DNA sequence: TGTGCCAGCAGCTTAGGGGGGGACAGGGTTTACGAGCAGTACTTC. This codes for CASSLGGDRVYEQYF.

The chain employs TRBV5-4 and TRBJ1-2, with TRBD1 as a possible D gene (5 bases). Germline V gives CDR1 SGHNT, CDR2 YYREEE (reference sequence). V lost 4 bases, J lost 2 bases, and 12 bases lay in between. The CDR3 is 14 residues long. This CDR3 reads CASSLMTANYGYTF. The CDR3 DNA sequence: TGTGCCAGCAGCCTCATGACAGCGAACTATGGCTACACCTTC.

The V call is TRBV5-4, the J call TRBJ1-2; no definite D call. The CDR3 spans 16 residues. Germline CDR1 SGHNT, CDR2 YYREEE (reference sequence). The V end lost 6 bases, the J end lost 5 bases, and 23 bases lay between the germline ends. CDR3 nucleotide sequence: TGTGCCAGCACCACCAATTTGGCCGGGGTGGGGTATGGCTACACCTTC. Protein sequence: CASTTNLAGVGYGYTF.

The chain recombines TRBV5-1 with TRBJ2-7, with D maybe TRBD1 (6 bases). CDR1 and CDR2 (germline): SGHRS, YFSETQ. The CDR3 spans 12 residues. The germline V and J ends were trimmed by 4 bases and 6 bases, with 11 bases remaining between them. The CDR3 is CASSLRGSEQYF. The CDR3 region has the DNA TGCGCCAGCAGCCTCAGGGGATCCGAGCAGTACTTC.

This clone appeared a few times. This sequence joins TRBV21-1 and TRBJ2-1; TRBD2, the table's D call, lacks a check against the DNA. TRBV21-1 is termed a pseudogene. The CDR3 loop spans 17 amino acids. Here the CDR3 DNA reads TGTGCCAGCAGCAAAGCGAAGGAAGCGGGAGGCGCTGGGGAGCAGTTCTTC. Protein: CASSKAKEAGGAGEQFF.

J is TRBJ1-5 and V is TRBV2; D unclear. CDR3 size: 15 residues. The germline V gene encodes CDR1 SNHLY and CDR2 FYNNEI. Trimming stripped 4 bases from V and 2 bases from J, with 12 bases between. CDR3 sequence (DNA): TGTGCCAGCAGTGCGGACTTCAAACGCAATCAGCCCCAGCATTTT. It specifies CASSADFKRNQPQHF.

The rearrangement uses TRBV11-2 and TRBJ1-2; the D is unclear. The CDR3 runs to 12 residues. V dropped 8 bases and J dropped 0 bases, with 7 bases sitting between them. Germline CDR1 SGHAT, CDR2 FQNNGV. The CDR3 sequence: CASHRANYGYTF. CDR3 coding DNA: TGTGCCAGCCATAGAGCTAACTATGGCTACACCTTC. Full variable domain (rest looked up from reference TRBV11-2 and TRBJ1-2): EAGVAQSPRYKIIEKRQSVAFWCNPISGHATLYWYQQILGQGPKLLIQFQNNGVVDDSQLPKDRFSAERLKGVDSTLKIQPAKLEDSAVYLCASHRANYGYTFGSGTRLTVV.

The CDR3: CASSREGNTEAFF. CDR3 nucleotide sequence: TGTGCCAGCAGCCGGGAGGGGAACACTGAAGCTTTCTTT. The rearrangement uses TRBV2 and TRBJ1-1; D gene uncertain. There are 13 residues in the CDR3. The germline V gene has CDR1 SNHLY and CDR2 FYNNEI. The germline V and J ends were trimmed by 6 bases and 1 base, with 9 bases remaining between them.

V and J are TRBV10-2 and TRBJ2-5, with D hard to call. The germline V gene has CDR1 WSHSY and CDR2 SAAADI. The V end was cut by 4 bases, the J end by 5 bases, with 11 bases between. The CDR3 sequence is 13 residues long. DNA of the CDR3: TGCGCCAGCAGTGGGGCGTTAAGGGAGACCCAGTACTTC. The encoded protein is CASSGALRETQYF.

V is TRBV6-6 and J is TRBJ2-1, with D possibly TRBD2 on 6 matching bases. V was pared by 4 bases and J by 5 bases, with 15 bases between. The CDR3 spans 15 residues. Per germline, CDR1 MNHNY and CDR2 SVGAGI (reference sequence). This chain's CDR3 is CASSLAGPLNNEQFF. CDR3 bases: TGTGCCAGCAGTTTGGCGGGACCCCTCAACAATGAGCAGTTCTTC.

The CDR3 region is CARPRGGTDTQYF. CDR3 nucleotides: TGTGCCAGACCTAGGGGGGGGACGGATACGCAGTATTTT. The gene calls are TRBV6-7 and TRBJ2-3; weak D call: TRBD2 (7 bases). TRBV6-7 is treated as an ORF (open reading frame) with a function not yet certain. The length of the CDR3 is 13 residues. V was cut by 9 bases and J by 6 bases, with 16 bases left in between.

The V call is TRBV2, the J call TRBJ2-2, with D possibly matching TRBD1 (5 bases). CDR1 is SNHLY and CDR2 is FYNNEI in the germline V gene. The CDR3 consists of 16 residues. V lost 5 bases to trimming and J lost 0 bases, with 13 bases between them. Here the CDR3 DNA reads TGTGCCAGCAGTCGGATGACAGCCACGAACACCGGGGAGCTGTTTTTT. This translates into CASSRMTATNTGELFF.

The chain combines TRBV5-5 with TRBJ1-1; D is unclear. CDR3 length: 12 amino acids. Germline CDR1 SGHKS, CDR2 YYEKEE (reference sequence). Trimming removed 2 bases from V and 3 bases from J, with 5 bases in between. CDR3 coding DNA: TGTGCCAGCAGCTTCCAGGACACTGAAGCTTTCTTT. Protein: CASSFQDTEAFF.

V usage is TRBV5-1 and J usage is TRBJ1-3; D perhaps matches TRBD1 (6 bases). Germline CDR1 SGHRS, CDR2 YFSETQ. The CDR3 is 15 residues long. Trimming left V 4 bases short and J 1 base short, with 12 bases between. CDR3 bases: TGCGCCAGCAGCCAAGGAACAGGGTCTGGAAACACCATATATTTT. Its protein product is CASSQGTGSGNTIYF.

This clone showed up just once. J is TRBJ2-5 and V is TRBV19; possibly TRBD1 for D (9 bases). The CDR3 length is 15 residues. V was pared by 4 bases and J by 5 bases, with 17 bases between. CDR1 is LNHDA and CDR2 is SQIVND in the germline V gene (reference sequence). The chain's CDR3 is CASSTGTGTRETQYF. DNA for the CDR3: TGTGCCAGTAGTACCGGGACAGGGACTAGGGAGACCCAGTACTTC.

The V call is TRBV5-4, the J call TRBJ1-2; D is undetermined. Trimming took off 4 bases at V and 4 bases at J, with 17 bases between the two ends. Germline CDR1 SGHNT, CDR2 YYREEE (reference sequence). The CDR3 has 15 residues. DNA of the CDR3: TGTGCCAGCAGCCCTGGACGGAGGTCGCTCTATGGCTACACCTTC. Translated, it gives CASSPGRRSLYGYTF. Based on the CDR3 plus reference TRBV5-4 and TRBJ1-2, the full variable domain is ETGVTQSPTHLIKTRGQQVTLRCSSQSGHNTVSWYQQALGQGPQFIFQYYREEENGRGNFPPRFSGLQFPNYSSELNVNALELDDSALYLCASSPGRRSLYGYTFGSGTRLTVV.

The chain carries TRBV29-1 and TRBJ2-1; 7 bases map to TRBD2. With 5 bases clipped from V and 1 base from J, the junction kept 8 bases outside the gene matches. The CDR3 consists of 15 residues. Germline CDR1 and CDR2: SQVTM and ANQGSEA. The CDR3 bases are TGCAGCGTTCTCTCAACTAGCGTATCCTACAATGAGCAGTTCTTC. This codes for CSVLSTSVSYNEQFF.

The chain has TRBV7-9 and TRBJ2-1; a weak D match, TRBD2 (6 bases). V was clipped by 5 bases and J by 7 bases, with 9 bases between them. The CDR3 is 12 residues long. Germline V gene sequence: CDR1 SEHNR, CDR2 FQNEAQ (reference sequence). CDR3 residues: CASSRGGNEQFF. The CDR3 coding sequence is TGTGCCAGCAGCCGAGGAGGGAATGAGCAGTTCTTC.

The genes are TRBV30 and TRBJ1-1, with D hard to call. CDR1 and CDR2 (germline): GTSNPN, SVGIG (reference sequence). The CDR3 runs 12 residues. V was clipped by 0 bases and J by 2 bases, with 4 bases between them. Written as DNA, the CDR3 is TGTGCCTGGAGTGTGGGCAACACTGAAGCTTTCTTT. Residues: CAWSVGNTEAFF.

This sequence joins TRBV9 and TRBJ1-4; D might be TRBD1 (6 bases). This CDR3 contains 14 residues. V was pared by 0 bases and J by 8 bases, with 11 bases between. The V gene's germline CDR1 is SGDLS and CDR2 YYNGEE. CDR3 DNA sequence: TGTGCCAGCAGCGTAGAACAGGGTAGCGAAAAACTGTTTTTT. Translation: CASSVEQGSEKLFF.

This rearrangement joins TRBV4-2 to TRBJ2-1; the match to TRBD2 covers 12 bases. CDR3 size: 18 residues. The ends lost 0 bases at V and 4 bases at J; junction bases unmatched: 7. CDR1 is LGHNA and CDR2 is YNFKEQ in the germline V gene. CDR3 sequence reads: CASSQEWLAGGLYNEQFF. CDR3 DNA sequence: TGTGCCAGCAGCCAAGAGTGGCTAGCGGGAGGGTTGTACAATGAGCAGTTCTTC.

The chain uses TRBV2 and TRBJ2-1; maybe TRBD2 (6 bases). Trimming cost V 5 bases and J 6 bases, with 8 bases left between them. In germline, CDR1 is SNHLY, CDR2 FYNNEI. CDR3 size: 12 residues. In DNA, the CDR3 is TGTGCCAGCAGTCGTAGCGGCAATGAGCAGTTCTTC. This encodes CASSRSGNEQFF.

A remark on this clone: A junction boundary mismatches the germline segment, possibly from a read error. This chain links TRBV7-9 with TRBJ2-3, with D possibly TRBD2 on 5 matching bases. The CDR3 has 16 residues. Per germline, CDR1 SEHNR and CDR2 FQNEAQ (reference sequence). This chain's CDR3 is CASSLLQRESKDTQYF. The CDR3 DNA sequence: TGTGCCAGCAGCTTATTGCAGAGGGAGAGCAAAGATACGCAGTATTTT.

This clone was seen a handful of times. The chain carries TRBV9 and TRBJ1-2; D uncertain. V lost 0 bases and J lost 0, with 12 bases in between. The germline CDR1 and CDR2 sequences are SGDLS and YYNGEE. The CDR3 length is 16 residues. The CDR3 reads CASSVAQQEANYGYTF. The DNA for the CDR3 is TGTGCCAGCAGCGTAGCCCAGCAGGAAGCTAACTATGGCTACACCTTC.

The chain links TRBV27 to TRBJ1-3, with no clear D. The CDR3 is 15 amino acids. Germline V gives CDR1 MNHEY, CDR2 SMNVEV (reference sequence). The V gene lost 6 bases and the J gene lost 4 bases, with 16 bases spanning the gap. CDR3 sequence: CASSPQMIAGNTIYF. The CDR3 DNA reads TGTGCCAGCAGCCCACAGATGATCGCCGGAAACACCATATATTTT.

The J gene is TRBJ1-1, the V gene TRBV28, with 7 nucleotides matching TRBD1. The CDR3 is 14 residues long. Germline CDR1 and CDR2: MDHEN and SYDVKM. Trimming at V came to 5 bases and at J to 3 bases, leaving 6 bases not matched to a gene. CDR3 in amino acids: CASSNPGGHTEAFF. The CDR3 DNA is TGTGCCAGCAGTAACCCAGGGGGGCACACTGAAGCTTTCTTT.

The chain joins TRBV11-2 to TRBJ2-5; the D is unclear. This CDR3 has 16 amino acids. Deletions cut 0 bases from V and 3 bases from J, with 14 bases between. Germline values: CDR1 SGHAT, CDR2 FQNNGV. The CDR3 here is CASSLDAGTDEETQYF. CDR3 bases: TGTGCCAGCAGCTTAGACGCAGGTACAGATGAAGAGACCCAGTACTTC. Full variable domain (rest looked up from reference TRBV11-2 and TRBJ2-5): EAGVAQSPRYKIIEKRQSVAFWCNPISGHATLYWYQQILGQGPKLLIQFQNNGVVDDSQLPKDRFSAERLKGVDSTLKIQPAKLEDSAVYLCASSLDAGTDEETQYFGPGTRLLVL.